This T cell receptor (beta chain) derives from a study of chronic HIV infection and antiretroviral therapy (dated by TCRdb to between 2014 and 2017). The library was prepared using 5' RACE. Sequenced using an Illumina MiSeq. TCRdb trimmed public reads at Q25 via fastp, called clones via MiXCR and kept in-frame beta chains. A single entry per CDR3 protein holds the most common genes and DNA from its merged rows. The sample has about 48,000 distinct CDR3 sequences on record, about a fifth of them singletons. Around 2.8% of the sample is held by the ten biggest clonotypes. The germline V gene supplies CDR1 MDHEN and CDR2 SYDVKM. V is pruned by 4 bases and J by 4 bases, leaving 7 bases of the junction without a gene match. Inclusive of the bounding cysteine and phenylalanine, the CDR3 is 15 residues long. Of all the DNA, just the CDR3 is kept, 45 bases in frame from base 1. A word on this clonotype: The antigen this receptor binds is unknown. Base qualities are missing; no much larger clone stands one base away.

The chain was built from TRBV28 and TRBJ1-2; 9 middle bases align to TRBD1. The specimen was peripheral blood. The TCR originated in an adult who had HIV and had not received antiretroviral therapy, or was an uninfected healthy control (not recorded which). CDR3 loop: CASSSGQGQAYGYTF. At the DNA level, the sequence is TGTGCCAGCAGTTCCGGACAGGGGCAGGCCTATGGCTACACCTTC.